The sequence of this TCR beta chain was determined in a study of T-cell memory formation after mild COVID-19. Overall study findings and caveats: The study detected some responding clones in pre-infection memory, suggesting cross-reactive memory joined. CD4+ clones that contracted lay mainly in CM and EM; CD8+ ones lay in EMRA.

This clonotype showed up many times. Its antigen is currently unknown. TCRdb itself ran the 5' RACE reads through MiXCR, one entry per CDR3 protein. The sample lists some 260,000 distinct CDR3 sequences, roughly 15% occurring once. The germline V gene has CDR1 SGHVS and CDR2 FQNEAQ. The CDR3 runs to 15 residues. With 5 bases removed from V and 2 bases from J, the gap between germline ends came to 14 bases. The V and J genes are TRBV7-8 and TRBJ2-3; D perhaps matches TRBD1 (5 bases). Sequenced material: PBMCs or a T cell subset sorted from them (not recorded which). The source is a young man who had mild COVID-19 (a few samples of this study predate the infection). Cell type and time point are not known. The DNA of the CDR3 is TGTGCCAGCAGCGCCTTGACGACAGCCACAGATACGCAGTATTTT. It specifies CASSALTTATDTQYF.